What follows are 23 T cell receptor beta chains derived from one specimen sequenced in a study of blood T cell repertoires in COVID-19. The method was immunoSEQ multiplex PCR; TCRdb's version includes in-frame clones alone and lacks a portion of them. The sample includes 55,000 to 70,000 clones, about 79% of them seen just once. The sample taken for sequencing was peripheral blood. These receptors were taken from a human donor in a cohort sampled during active COVID-19.

This clone turned up a few times. The V call is TRBV6-2 or TRBV6-3, the J call TRBJ2-7; 7 nucleotides line up with TRBD1. V lost 2 bases, J lost 5 bases, and 9 bases stayed unmatched. Germline loops: CDR1 MNHEY, CDR2 SVGEGT. This CDR3 has 15 residues. This chain's CDR3 is CASSYPYRGPDEQYF. CDR3 DNA sequence: TGTGCCAGCAGTTACCCCTACAGGGGTCCGGACGAGCAGTACTTC.

The chain carries TRBV29-1 and TRBJ2-7; D ambiguous. Germline V gene sequence: CDR1 SQVTM, CDR2 ANQGSEA. V was clipped by 7 bases and J by 0 bases, with 13 bases between them. The CDR3 consists of 13 residues. CDR3 amino acids: CSGAPTDSYEQYF. The CDR3 DNA is TGCAGCGGCGCGCCTACTGACTCCTACGAGCAGTACTTC.

The J gene is TRBJ2-7, the V gene TRBV5-1, with 10 bases identical to TRBD1. The CDR3 covers 17 residues. Trimming removed 1 base from V and 3 bases from J; junction bases left unmatched: 10. Germline-derived CDR1 and CDR2 are SGHRS and YFSETQ. In nucleotides, the CDR3 is TGCGCCAGCAGCTTGCTACCCCTGACAGGGGGCGGCTACGAGCAGTACTTC. Translating gives CASSLLPLTGGGYEQYF.

The chain recombines TRBV7-9 with TRBJ1-3; possible D gene TRBD1, 6 bases. Germline CDR1 and CDR2: SEHNR and FQNEAQ (reference sequence). This CDR3 contains 17 residues. V lost 5 bases and J lost 2, with 19 bases in between. Written as DNA, the CDR3 is TGTGCCAGCAGCCAAAGGACCGGGACAATTACTGGAAACACCATATATTTT. This codes for CASSQRTGTITGNTIYF.

This sequence joins TRBV28 and TRBJ1-2; weak D call: TRBD1 (5 bases). V gave up 2 bases and J gave up 8 bases, with 12 bases separating them. Germline V gene lookup returns CDR1 MDHEN and CDR2 SYDVKM. CDR3 length: 13 residues. The DNA for the CDR3 is TGTGCCAGCAGTTTAAGGGAGGGACTCGGCTACACCTTC. Protein sequence: CASSLREGLGYTF.

This chain links TRBV5-8 with TRBJ2-7; 8 nucleotides align to TRBD1. This CDR3 comprises 15 residues. Germline V gives CDR1 SGHTS, CDR2 YDEGEE. V lost 0 bases, J lost 3 bases, and 5 bases stayed unmatched. CDR3 sequence: CASSLGPGGLYEQYF. The CDR3 nucleotides are TGTGCCAGCAGCTTGGGGCCAGGGGGCCTCTACGAGCAGTACTTC. The variable domain in full, completed from reference TRBV5-8 and TRBJ2-7, reads EAGVTQSPTHLIKTRGQQATLRCSPISGHTSVYWYQQALGLGLQFLLWYDEGEERNRGNFPPRFSGRQFPNYSSELNVNALELEDSALYLCASSLGPGGLYEQYFGPGTRLTVT.

The gene calls are TRBV5-4 and TRBJ2-7, with 7 bases that match TRBD2. Germline assignment: CDR1 SGHNT and CDR2 YYREEE (reference sequence). Losses at the gene ends were 3 bases for V and 3 bases for J; bases not matched to a gene: 6. The CDR3 length is 14 residues. This chain's CDR3 is CASSWDGLVYEQYF. For the CDR3, the DNA is TGTGCCAGCAGCTGGGACGGACTAGTCTACGAGCAGTACTTC.

This clone was detected a few times. The chain employs TRBV6-2 or TRBV6-3 and TRBJ1-1; D not certain. Germline CDR1 is MNHEY and CDR2 is SVGEGT. Trimming removed 5 bases from V and 3 bases from J, with 13 bases in between. This CDR3 has 14 residues. The CDR3 sequence is CASSLKTGHTEAFF. DNA for the CDR3: TGTGCCAGCAGTCTAAAGACTGGCCACACTGAAGCTTTCTTT.

Comments on this clone: The same CDR3 also results from other DNA sequences found in this sample. The chain recombines TRBV4-3 with TRBJ2-7, with unresolved D. V was pared by 0 bases and J by 2 bases, with 5 bases between. CDR3 length: 13 residues. Germline CDR1 is LGHNA and CDR2 is YSLEER. The DNA for the CDR3 is TGCGCCAGCAGCCAAGACCGGGCCTACGAGCAGTACTTC. Translation: CASSQDRAYEQYF.

This chain uses TRBV19 with TRBJ1-1; 8 nucleotides agree with TRBD1. The germline V gene has CDR1 LNHDA and CDR2 SQIVND (reference sequence). With V trimmed by 7 bases and J by 0 bases, 10 bases remained unmatched. CDR3 length: 16 amino acids. CDR3 residues: CASTIRTGLMNTEAFF. In nucleotides, the CDR3 is TGTGCCAGTACCATCCGGACAGGGCTCATGAACACTGAAGCTTTCTTT.

The V and J genes are TRBV9 and TRBJ2-4; D might be TRBD1 (6 bases). CDR3 length equals 17 residues. The germline V gene has CDR1 SGDLS and CDR2 YYNGEE. Deletions cut 3 bases from V and 0 bases from J, with 16 bases between. CDR3 DNA: TGTGCCAGCAGCGCTACCCCCGGGACACAAGCCAAAAACATTCAGTACTTC. As protein: CASSATPGTQAKNIQYF.

The chain recombines TRBV29-1 with TRBJ2-7, with D maybe TRBD2 (5 bases). Germline-derived CDR1 and CDR2 are SQVTM and ANQGSEA. Trimming cost V 5 bases and J 6 bases, with 17 bases left between them. The CDR3 length is 13 residues. CDR3 in amino acids: CSVRRNSKAEQYF. CDR3 in DNA: TGCAGCGTTCGGAGGAACAGCAAGGCCGAGCAGTACTTC.

J is TRBJ1-5 and V is TRBV28; the match to TRBD1 covers 8 bases. With V trimmed by 3 bases and J by 6 bases, 16 bases remained unmatched. The CDR3 sequence is 18 residues long. Germline CDR1 and CDR2: MDHEN and SYDVKM. DNA of the CDR3: TGTGCCAGCAGTTTTTTCGGCAACACAGGGGGTTTTAGTCAGCCCCAGCATTTT. Translation: CASSFFGNTGGFSQPQHF. The complete variable domain, with remaining parts taken from reference TRBV28 and TRBJ1-5, reads DVKVTQSSRYLVKRTGEKVFLECVQDMDHENMFWYRQDPGLGLRLIYFSYDVKMKEKGDIPEGYSVSREKKERFSLILESASTNQTSMYLCASSFFGNTGGFSQPQHFGDGTRLSIL.

The V call is TRBV29-1, the J call TRBJ1-4; a weak D match, TRBD1 (6 bases). Germline CDR1 SQVTM, CDR2 ANQGSEA. The CDR3 has 12 amino acids. The V end lost 7 bases, the J end lost 12 bases, and 18 bases lay between the germline ends. CDR3 nucleotide sequence: TGCAGCGGGGGGCAGGGAAGGGAAGAACTGTTTTTT. Translating gives CSGGQGREELFF.

The chain has TRBV28 and TRBJ2-7; D may be TRBD2 (6 bases). The CDR3 is 12 amino acids. Germline loops: CDR1 MDHEN, CDR2 SYDVKM. Between the trimmed V and J ends, which lost 6 bases and 7 bases, there was a span of 13 bases. The chain's CDR3 is CASRTHGGEQYF. CDR3 nucleotide sequence: TGTGCCAGCAGGACTCATGGGGGGGAGCAGTACTTC.

The genes are TRBV11-2 and TRBJ1-2; D is unclear. The CDR3 contains 14 residues. The V gene lost 4 bases and the J gene lost 8 bases, with 17 bases spanning the gap. Germline-derived CDR1 and CDR2 are SGHAT and FQNNGV. CDR3 sequence (DNA): TGTGCCAGCAGCTCCCTCCGCGGGCCGGGCGGCTACACCTTC. It translates to CASSSLRGPGGYTF.

The chain couples TRBV7-9 to TRBJ2-7, with 10 bases fitting TRBD2. The germline CDR1 and CDR2 sequences are SEHNR and FQNEAQ (reference sequence). Trimming at V came to 5 bases and at J to 5 bases, leaving 12 bases not matched to a gene. The CDR3 spans 16 residues. The CDR3 here is CASSPAVSGRAHEQYF. The DNA of the CDR3 is TGTGCCAGCAGCCCAGCGGTAAGCGGGAGGGCCCACGAGCAGTACTTC.

V gene TRBV19 combines with J gene TRBJ2-7, with 9 bases matching TRBD1. V was pared by 6 bases and J by 0 bases, with 6 bases of the junction left unmatched. Germline V gene lookup returns CDR1 LNHDA and CDR2 SQIVND (reference sequence). The CDR3 runs to 15 residues. The CDR3 is CASSRQGESSYEQYF. The CDR3 DNA reads as TGTGCCAGTAGCAGACAGGGGGAGTCCTCCTACGAGCAGTACTTC.

The V call is TRBV30, the J call TRBJ1-2, with a tentative D call TRBD1 (6 bases). Germline V lookup: CDR1 GTSNPN, CDR2 SVGIG (reference sequence). CDR3 length: 14 amino acids. With 7 bases removed from V and 4 bases from J, the gap between germline ends came to 19 bases. The CDR3 bases are TGTGCCTCAGACCCTACAGGGCATGGCTATGGCTACACCTTC. The encoded protein is CASDPTGHGYGYTF.

The chain couples TRBV27 to TRBJ1-5; D gene unclear. Germline V gene lookup returns CDR1 MNHEY and CDR2 SMNVEV (reference sequence). This CDR3 is built from 13 residues. The V gene lost 6 bases and the J gene lost 0 bases, with 6 bases spanning the gap. The CDR3 sequence: CASSENSNQPQHF. For the CDR3, the DNA is TGTGCCAGCAGCGAGAATAGCAATCAGCCCCAGCATTTT.

CDR3 protein: CASSIKRELQQTQYF. The CDR3 DNA sequence: TGTGCCAGTAGTATCAAGCGGGAGTTACAACAGACCCAGTACTTC. The gene calls are TRBV19 and TRBJ2-5; 8 nucleotides match TRBD2. Looked up from germline, CDR1 is LNHDA and CDR2 is SQIVND (reference sequence). This CDR3 contains 15 residues. V lost 3 bases to trimming and J lost 6 bases; unmatched junction nucleotides: 9.

This rearrangement joins TRBV12-3 or TRBV12-4 to TRBJ1-6; D remains ambiguous. Trimming stripped 10 bases from V and 10 bases from J, with 14 bases between. The CDR3 covers 12 residues. DNA of the CDR3: TGTGCCATCAAAACGGGGTACTCACCCCTCCACTTT. Translated: CAIKTGYSPLHF.

V and J are TRBV7-2 and TRBJ2-7, with 13 positions matching TRBD2. V lost 5 bases and J lost 2; bases outside the gene matches: 6. The CDR3 covers 16 residues. Per the germline V gene, CDR1 is SGHTA and CDR2 is FQGNSA. The CDR3 DNA sequence: TGTGCCAGCAGCCGCGGGACTAGCGGGATAGCCTACGAGCAGTACTTC. Amino acid sequence: CASSRGTSGIAYEQYF.